This TCR beta chain was recovered during a study of T cells in Graves' hyperthyroidism and ophthalmopathy (dated by TCRdb to between 2017 and 2020). Looking at the study overall: Peripheral blood samples were taken at initial diagnosis, before any treatment was given. To identify TCR V-J signatures that set the groups apart, the researchers used a discovery cohort of roughly 100 patients, made up of 43 with Graves' ophthalmopathy and 57 with stable Graves' hyperthyroidism. Prospective prediction of ophthalmopathy was tested in an independent validation cohort of some 19 hyperthyroidism patients and 15 to 17 patients who later progressed to ophthalmopathy. The approximately 100 discovery patients were divided at random into training and test sets in a 7:3 ratio. The study also compared thyroid tissue and blood T-cell repertoires from five or six Graves' hyperthyroidism patients. After sampling, hyperthyroidism patients received methimazole starting at 30 mg daily, and ophthalmopathy patients received high-dose intravenous methylprednisolone. The paper reports TCR Vbeta CDR3 sequencing of approximately 130 peripheral blood samples: approximately 41 ophthalmopathy, roughly 80 hyperthyroidism and around 17 progressor patients.

Overall study outcomes, separate from this receptor: Most expanded thyroid clonotypes (frequency above 0.001) were also found in blood, which suggests that blood repertoires may mirror thyroid immune responses. In validation, the model predicted progression to ophthalmopathy with roughly 70% sensitivity and 72.22% specificity, a median of approximately 6.5 months before onset. A 13 V-J signature model separated ophthalmopathy from stable hyperthyroidism, with roughly 88% sensitivity and just under 84% specificity in cross-validation and 80%/75% in testing. Sample size was not statistically predetermined, and blinding of investigators to group allocation was not performed.

This clonotype was detected many times. The specificity of this receptor is unknown. No per-base quality is available; no much larger clone lies one base away. The TCR beta CDR3 regions were amplified from RNA transcripts. For the first round of RT-PCR on the TCR CDR3, the HTBI primer set was used together with the Qiagen OneStep RT-PCR kit. A second multiplex PCR round built the libraries, followed by size selection and purification. The libraries were sequenced on an Illumina HiSeq2000 using paired-end 100 bp reads. The original pipeline was this. SOAPnuke was used to process the raw data, removing reads that contained adapters or uncalled bases, had a mean Phred below 15, or lacked an exact match to the constant primer or identifier. COPE v1.2.5 was used to merge high-quality paired reads, and clonotypes were defined as unique nucleotide sequences. Clonotypes were aligned to IMGT TRBV, TRBD and TRBJ reference segments using MiTCR v1.1. The analysis was restricted to V-J combinations with a frequency above 0.0001, which together covered just over 99% of the repertoires. A TCS score was defined as the ratio of F50 (clonal expansion) to E x V (chaos), with BLOSUM62-based TCRdist applied between CDR3 peptides within each V-J. Welch's t-statistics and random forest reduced fewer than 600 V-J features to 10 to 15, which were used in a naive Bayes classifier (R e1071). Clones were called with MiXCR by TCRdb after fastp trimmed the public reads at Q25, and only in-frame beta chains were retained. Merged by CDR3 protein, the rows form single entries marked with the most common genes and DNA. In this record, the V and J calls reflect TCRdb's handling and not the investigators' own analysis. The sample table shows under 400,000 distinct CDR3 sequences, and about 16% are seen once. Around 20% of the sample rests with the top ten.

Ophthalmopathy patients had moderately to severely active disease, with a Clinical Activity Score of 3 or more, a NOSPECS grade of 4 or more, and a disease duration of less than 3 months. Patients with uncontrolled infections, other autoimmune diseases, pregnancy or lactation were excluded. Diagnoses were based on clinical symptoms, serum thyroxine and TRAb, thyroid ultrasound and orbital computed tomography. PBMCs were isolated from about 9 ml of fresh peripheral blood by Ficoll-Paque density gradient centrifugation. Total RNA was extracted using Trizol reagent, and RNA quality was assessed on an Agilent 2100 Bioanalyzer. From a lookup of the germline V gene (reference sequence), CDR1 and CDR2 are DFQATT and SNEGSKA. The cysteine opens and the phenylalanine closes a CDR3 of 13 amino acids. CDR3 DNA is the only sequence kept; it has 39 bases, read in frame from the first base.

The sequenced sample was blood. The receptor's source is a woman in her fifties or sixties with Graves' ophthalmopathy. This chain joins TRBV20-1 to TRBJ2-1; 11 junctional bases match TRBD2. This receptor carries the CDR3 CSSGLAGYNEQFF. Read as DNA, the sequence is TGCAGCAGCGGACTAGCGGGTTACAATGAGCAGTTCTTC.